This T cell receptor (beta chain) was recorded in a study of T cells in localized non-small cell lung cancer. The repertoire was sequenced with immunoSEQ multiplex PCR; TCRdb's copy has only in-frame clones and lacks some. The sample records some 24,000 clones, 70% to 90% being singletons. Germline V lookup: CDR1 SGHDT, CDR2 YYEEEE. The V end was cut by 2 bases, the J end by 5 bases, with 10 bases between. This CDR3 is built from 13 residues. V gene TRBV5-6 combines with J gene TRBJ2-5; D remains unclear. The receptor was isolated from a male donor at least 60 years old with stage II squamous cell lung carcinoma. This specimen consisted of peripheral blood, obtained before any cancer treatment. The CDR3 is CASSLPDGETQYF. The CDR3 region has the DNA TGTGCCAGCAGCTTACCTGACGGGGAGACCCAGTACTTC.